This T cell receptor beta chain stems from a study of neoadjuvant anti-PD-1 for oral cavity cancer (dated by TCRdb to about 2021). With regard to the full study: Three to four biweekly doses of nivolumab at 3 mg/kg were mostly administered to patients before curative-intent surgical resection. A roughly 33% response rate was observed in the parent correlative cohort, in which eleven to twelve patients were included. For patients who did not progress, a fourth nivolumab dose was given around day 43, followed by definitive surgical resection on days 50-56. Responders were defined as patients with complete response, partial response or stable disease by RECIST 1.1; non-responders were defined as patients with progression.

For deep sequencing of PBMC libraries, mostly 480 ng of input genomic DNA was used, and six replicates were run per sample. Following the manufacturer's instructions, the team built TCRbeta libraries using the immunoSEQ hsTCRbeta kit. An Illumina NovaSeq 6000 S4 flow cell was used to sequence the final libraries, which had first been combined to 3 nM. The original pipeline was this. Raw data preprocessing and quality control were performed with the immunoSEQ Analyzer. The analysis was limited to productive rearrangements, and each clonotype was defined by a unique CDR3 amino acid sequence. Using the R package tcR, the researchers computed the Gini-Simpson index as their estimate of repertoire clonality. Gini indices were compared with Student's t test, and associations with tumor size change were assessed by Pearson correlation. In TCRdb, the immuneACCESS table is reduced to in-frame sequences with V and J assigned. These tables do not hold every clone; where another copy was compared, an unresolved V gene accounts for under half, and the others remain unexplained. For V, J and clone size, that table is used; D and trimming come from the DNA. This sample has about 14,000 clones in its table, and about 68% of those were observed once. The top ten clonotypes cover approximately 2.9% of the sample.

Interpreted using the paper, the time point label stands for: before neoadjuvant nivolumab. None of the patients had received prior systemic or radiation treatment, and all were newly diagnosed with stage II-IVA oral cavity squamous cell carcinoma. Everyone in the cohort had locally advanced, HPV-negative oral cavity squamous cell carcinoma. No culture maintenance or expansion was done, as the peripheral blood mononuclear cells went straight to analysis. The samples were drawn from a longitudinal correlative study tied to a single-arm phase II trial testing neoadjuvant nivolumab in oral cavity squamous cell carcinoma. Subject-matched pre- and post-treatment PBMCs and tumors from three responders and three non-responders underwent genomic DNA-based TCRbeta sequencing. Peripheral blood mononuclear cells were collected once before nivolumab treatment and again after treatment, at the time of surgery. Genomic DNA was isolated from PBMCs using the Maxwell RSC DNA from Cells kit.

Trimming takes 6 bases from V and 2 bases from J, and the germline ends sit 17 bases apart. The germline V gene supplies CDR1 SGHAT and CDR2 FQNNGV. From its cysteine to its phenylalanine, the CDR3 spans 15 amino acids. The entry retains the CDR3 DNA only, 45 bases that are in frame from base 1. Study-wide conclusions, independent of this receptor: TCR analyses included only three patients per response group, and the authors called for larger cohorts for validation. After neoadjuvant nivolumab, T cell clonality (Gini index) in PBMCs was significantly higher in non-responders than in responders. Higher pretreatment blood Treg/Th17 ratios correlated with higher pretreatment blood TCRbeta clonality and lower post-treatment tumor TCRbeta clonality.

This clone appeared a few times. The antigen this receptor binds is unknown. No base qualities exist here, and no much larger clone lies one base off it. The sequences come from PBMCs, collected before nivolumab (anti-PD-1) treatment. The V and J genes are TRBV11-2 and TRBJ2-7; the D gene cannot be resolved reliably. This TCR was recovered from a person aged 35 to 85 with oral cavity squamous cell carcinoma. DNA sequence: TGTGCCAGCAGGTCCCTTGGCCAGCTAACCTACGAGCAGTACTTC. This is translated as CASRSLGQLTYEQYF.